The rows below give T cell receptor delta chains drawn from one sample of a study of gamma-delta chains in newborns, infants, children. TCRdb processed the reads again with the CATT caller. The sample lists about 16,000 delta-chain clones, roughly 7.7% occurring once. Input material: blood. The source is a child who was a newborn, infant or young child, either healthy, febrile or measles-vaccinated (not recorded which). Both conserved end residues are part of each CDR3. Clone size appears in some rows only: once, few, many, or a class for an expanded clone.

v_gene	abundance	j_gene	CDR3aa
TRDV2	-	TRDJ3	CACDVLGDTSSSWDTRQMFF
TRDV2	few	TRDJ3	CACDTVLGDAAWDTRQMFF
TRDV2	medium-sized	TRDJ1	CACDNWGITDKLIF
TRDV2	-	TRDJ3	CACGKLGGSWDTRQMFF
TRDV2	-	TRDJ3	CACDYSYWGSSWDTRQMFF
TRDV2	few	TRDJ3	CACDTAGISSWDTRQMFF
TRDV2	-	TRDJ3	CACDTVLGDKKSSWDTQQMFF
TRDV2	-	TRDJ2	CACDTLGLTAQLFF
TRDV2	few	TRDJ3	CACEEVGDTGSSWDTRQMFF
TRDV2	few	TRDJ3	CACDTWGWTWDTRQMFF
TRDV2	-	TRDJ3	CACDTGSTGGQSGSWDTRQMFF
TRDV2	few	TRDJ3	CACDRLLASWDTRQMFF
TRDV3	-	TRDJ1	CALLGDTGYTDKLIF
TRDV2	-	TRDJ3	CACDWGNLIDWDTRQMFF
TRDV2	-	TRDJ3	CAWGIGSWDTRQMFF
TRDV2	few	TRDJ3	CACDLVLGAPSSWDTRQMFF
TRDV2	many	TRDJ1	CACDTGKGGADKLIF
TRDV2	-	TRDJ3	CACDTVDWGSSSWDTRQMFF
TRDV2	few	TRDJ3	CACDKVPWDTRQMFF
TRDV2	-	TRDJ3	CACDTVLRGSWDTRQMFF
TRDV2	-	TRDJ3	CACDTLTGGYSWDTRQMFF
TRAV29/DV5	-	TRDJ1	CAASGDPLTGGYGDTDKLIF
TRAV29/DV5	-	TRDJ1	CAASGSYWGIRRDKLIF
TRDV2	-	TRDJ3	CACDTTGGFASWDTRQMFF
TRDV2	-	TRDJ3	CACDSLLGDTRWDTRQMFF
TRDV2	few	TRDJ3	CACDKVLGDPSSWDTRQMFF
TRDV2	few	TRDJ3	CACDTVLGVTLVSWGTRQMFF
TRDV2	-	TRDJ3	CACDKVLGLLTSWDTRQMFF
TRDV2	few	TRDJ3	CACDTVGPWSWDTRQMFF
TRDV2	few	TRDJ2	CACERLGDSTAQLFF
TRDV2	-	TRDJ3	CACDTVLGILSSWDTRQMFF
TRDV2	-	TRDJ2	CACDTVRDTLTAQLFF
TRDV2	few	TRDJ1	CACDILGADDKLIF
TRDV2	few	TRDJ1	CACDVLGLPYTDKLIF
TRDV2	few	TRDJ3	CACDHVLGDTSWDTRQMFF
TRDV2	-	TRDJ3	CACDTLGIRSSWDTRQMFF
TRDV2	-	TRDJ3	CACDWGGAWDTRQMFF
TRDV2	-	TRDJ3	CACDGLGDAAWDTRQMFF
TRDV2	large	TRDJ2	CACDVLGDLTAQLFF
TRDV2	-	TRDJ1	CACDILGDTDTNKLIF
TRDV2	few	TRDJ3	CACDTMGPSSWDTRQMFF
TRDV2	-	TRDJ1	CACDIPGVTDKFIF